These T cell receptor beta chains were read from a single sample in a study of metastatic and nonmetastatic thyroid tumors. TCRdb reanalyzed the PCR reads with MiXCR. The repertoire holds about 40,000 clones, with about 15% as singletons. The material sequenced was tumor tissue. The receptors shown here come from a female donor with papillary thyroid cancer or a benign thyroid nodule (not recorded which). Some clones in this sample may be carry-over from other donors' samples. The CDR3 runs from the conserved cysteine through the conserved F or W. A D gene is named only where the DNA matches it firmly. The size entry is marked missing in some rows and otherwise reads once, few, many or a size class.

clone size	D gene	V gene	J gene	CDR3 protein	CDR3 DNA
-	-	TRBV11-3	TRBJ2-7	CASSLERFGYEQYF	TGTGCCAGTAGCTTGGAAAGGTTTGGTTACGAGCAGTACTTC
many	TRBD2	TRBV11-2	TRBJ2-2	CASSSISTSTLTGELFF	TGTGCCAGCAGCTCAATATCGACTAGCACTCTCACCGGGGAGCTGTTTTTT
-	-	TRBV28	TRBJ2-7	CASSFQGSSYEQYF	TGTGCCAGCAGTTTTCAGGGTAGCTCCTATGAACAGTACTTC
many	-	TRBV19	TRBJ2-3	CASSIAASTDTQYF	TGTGCCAGTAGTATAGCGGCAAGCACAGATACGCAGTATTTT
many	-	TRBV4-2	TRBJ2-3	CASSQVPGSVTDTQYF	TGTGCCAGCAGCCAAGTCCCGGGATCCGTCACAGATACGCAGTATTTT
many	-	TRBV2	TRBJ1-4	CASASGGSYEKLFF	TGTGCCAGCGCTTCGGGGGGCTCTTATGAAAAACTGTTTTTT
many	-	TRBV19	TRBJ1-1	CASSIDIMNTEAFF	TGTGCCAGTAGTATAGACATAATGAACACTGAAGCTTTCTTT
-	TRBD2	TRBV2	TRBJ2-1	CASSEWGRTSGRAVNEQFF	TGTGCCAGCAGTGAATGGGGTAGGACTAGCGGGAGGGCGGTGAATGAGCAGTTCTTC
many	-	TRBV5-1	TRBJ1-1	CASSLATVNTEAFF	TGCGCCAGCAGCTTGGCTACGGTGAACACTGAAGCTTTCTTT
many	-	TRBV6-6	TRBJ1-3	CASSYDRGNTIYF	TGTGCCAGCAGTTACGACAGAGGAAACACCATATATTTT
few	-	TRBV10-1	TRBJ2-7	CASSESVTYKPSEQYF	TGCGCCAGCAGTGAGTCGGTCACATATAAGCCCTCCGAGCAGTACTTC
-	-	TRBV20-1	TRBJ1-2	CSASSGDWIGDYGYTF	TGCAGTGCTAGTTCGGGGGATTGGATCGGCGACTATGGCTACACCTTC
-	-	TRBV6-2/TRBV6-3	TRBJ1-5	CASSPITAGAGQPQHF	TGTGCCAGCAGCCCGATTACAGCGGGCGCGGGTCAGCCCCAGCATTTT
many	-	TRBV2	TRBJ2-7	CASSLTGTDATKQYF	TGTGCCAGCAGCCTCACCGGGACGGATGCTACGAAGCAGTACTTC
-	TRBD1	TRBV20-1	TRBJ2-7	CSARKQGAYEQYF	TGCAGTGCTAGAAAACAGGGGGCCTACGAGCAGTACTTC
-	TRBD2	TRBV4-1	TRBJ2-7	CANSQDWSSTSATLEQYF	TGCGCCAACAGCCAAGATTGGAGTAGTACTAGCGCTACTCTCGAGCAGTACTTC
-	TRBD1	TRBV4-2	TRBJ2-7	CASSQGAGQAPAYEQYF	TGTGCCAGCAGCCAAGGAGCCGGACAGGCCCCCGCCTACGAGCAGTACTTC
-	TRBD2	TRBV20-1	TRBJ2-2	CSASGLANTGELFF	TGCAGTGCTAGTGGACTAGCGAACACCGGGGAGCTGTTTTTT
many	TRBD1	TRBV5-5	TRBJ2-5	CASSLGQGAGETQYF	TGTGCCAGCAGCTTGGGACAGGGGGCAGGTGAGACCCAGTACTTC
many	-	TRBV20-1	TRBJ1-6	CSAGLGRDNSPLHF	TGCAGTGCTGGGCTGGGGAGAGATAATTCACCCCTCCACTTT
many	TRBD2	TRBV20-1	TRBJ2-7	CSARGLTSREQYF	TGCAGTGCTAGGGGGTTGACTAGCCGGGAGCAGTACTTC
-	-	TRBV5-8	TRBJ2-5	CAISWYQETQCF	TGTGCCATCAGCTGGTACCAAGAGACCCAGTGCTTC
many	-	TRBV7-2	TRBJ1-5	CASSLAGGNAGQPQHF	TGTGCCAGCAGCTTAGCGGGCGGAAACGCGGGTCAGCCCCAGCATTTT
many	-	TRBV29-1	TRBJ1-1	CSVVEPAFF	TGCAGCGTTGTCGAACCGGCTTTCTTT
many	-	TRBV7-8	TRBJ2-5	CASSFYKETQYF	TGTGCCAGCAGCTTCTATAAGGAGACCCAGTACTTC
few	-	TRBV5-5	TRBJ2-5	CASSPVPQETQYF	TGTGCCAGCAGCCCGGTTCCGCAAGAGACCCAGTACTTC
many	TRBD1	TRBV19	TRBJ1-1	CASSPQDRVSSEAFF	TGTGCCAGTAGTCCCCAGGACAGGGTGAGTTCTGAAGCTTTCTTT
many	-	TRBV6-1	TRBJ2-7	CASRRPGRWEQYF	TGTGCCAGCAGACGACCGGGGAGATGGGAGCAGTACTTC
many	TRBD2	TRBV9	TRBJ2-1	CASGSGSSYNEQFF	TGTGCCAGCGGGAGCGGGAGCTCCTACAATGAGCAGTTCTTC
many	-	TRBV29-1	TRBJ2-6	CSVQLQESGANVLTF	TGCAGCGTCCAACTACAGGAATCTGGGGCCAACGTCCTGACTTTC
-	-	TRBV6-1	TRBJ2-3	CASIRWEADTQYF	TGTGCCAGCATCCGTTGGGAGGCAGATACGCAGTATTTT
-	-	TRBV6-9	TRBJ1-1	CASSETSDGSEAFF	TGCGCCAGCAGTGAGACTTCGGACGGAAGTGAAGCTTTCTTT
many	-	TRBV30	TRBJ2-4	CAWSVTDRDRRYF	TGTGCCTGGAGTGTAACGGACCGGGATCGGCGGTACTTC
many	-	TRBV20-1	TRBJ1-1	CSARDLRTYEAFF	TGCAGTGCTAGAGATCTTAGGACGTATGAAGCTTTCTTT
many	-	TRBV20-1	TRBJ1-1	CSAPGRGTEAFF	TGCAGTGCTCCAGGCCGGGGAACTGAAGCTTTCTTT
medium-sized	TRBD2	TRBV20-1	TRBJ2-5	CSARGTSGERAQYF	TGCAGTGCTAGGGGGACTAGCGGCGAGAGGGCCCAGTACTTC
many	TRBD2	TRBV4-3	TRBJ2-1	CASSQDLASGSYNEQFF	TGCGCCAGCAGCCAAGACCTTGCTAGCGGGAGTTACAATGAGCAGTTCTTC
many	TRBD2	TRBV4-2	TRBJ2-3	CASSQGLAGEVDTQYF	TGTGCCAGCAGCCAGGGACTAGCGGGAGAGGTGGATACGCAGTATTTT
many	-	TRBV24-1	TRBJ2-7	CATPRTLSQDEQYF	TGTGCCACCCCCCGGACTTTAAGTCAGGATGAGCAGTACTTC
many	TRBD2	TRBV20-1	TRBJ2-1	CSASYSLLAGRRGSYNEQFF	TGCAGTGCTAGTTACTCCCTCTTAGCGGGACGGAGGGGGTCTTACAATGAGCAGTTCTTC
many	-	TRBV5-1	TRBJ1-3	CASSLDGYSGNTIYF	TGCGCCAGCAGCCTGGACGGATACTCTGGAAACACCATATATTTT
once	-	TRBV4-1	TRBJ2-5	CASSHPGRVYQETQYF	TGCGCCAGCAGCCATCCGGGACGGGTGTACCAAGAGACCCAGTACTTC
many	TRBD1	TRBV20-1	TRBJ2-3	CSAEIRDREGTDTQYF	TGCAGTGCTGAGATCCGGGACAGGGAAGGGACAGATACGCAGTATTTT
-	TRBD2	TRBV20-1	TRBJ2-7	CSARPAGASYEQYF	TGCAGTGCCAGACCAGCGGGGGCGTCCTACGAGCAGTACTTC
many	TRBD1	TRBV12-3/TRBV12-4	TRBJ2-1	CASSLQGDYNEQFF	TGTGCCAGCAGTTTACAGGGGGACTACAATGAGCAGTTCTTC
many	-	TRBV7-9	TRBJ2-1	CASSIDFSYNEQFF	TGTGCCAGCAGCATCGACTTCTCCTACAATGAGCAGTTCTTC
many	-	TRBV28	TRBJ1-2	CASRNPTEYGYTF	TGTGCCAGCAGAAACCCCACAGAGTATGGCTACACCTTC
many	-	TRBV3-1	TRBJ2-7	CASSQDVRGEQYF	TGTGCCAGCAGCCAAGATGTCAGGGGCGAGCAGTACTTC
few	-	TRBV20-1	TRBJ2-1	CSARRDASDEQFF	TGCAGTGCTAGGCGGGACGCCTCCGATGAGCAGTTCTTC
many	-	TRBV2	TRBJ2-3	CASRAGLSTDTQYF	TGTGCCAGCAGGGCGGGACTTAGCACAGATACGCAGTATTTT
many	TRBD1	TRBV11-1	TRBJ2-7	CASSAGLGQGDYEQYF	TGTGCCAGCAGCGCTGGTCTGGGACAGGGGGACTACGAGCAGTACTTC
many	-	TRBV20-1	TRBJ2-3	CSAREPLVDTDTQYF	TGCAGTGCTAGAGAGCCCCTAGTGGACACAGATACGCAGTATTTT
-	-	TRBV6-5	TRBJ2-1	CASSYERTNEQFF	TGTGCCAGCAGTTACGAGAGGACCAATGAGCAGTTCTTC
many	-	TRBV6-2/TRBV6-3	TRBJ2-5	CASEVGETQYF	TGTGCCAGCGAGGTGGGGGAGACCCAGTACTTC
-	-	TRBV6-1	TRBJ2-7	CASGWDGDYEQYF	TGTGCCAGCGGATGGGACGGAGACTACGAGCAGTACTTC
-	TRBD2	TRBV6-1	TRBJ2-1	CSSSRGIPSGRSGAGHNEQFF	TGTTCCAGCAGTCGGGGGATCCCGAGCGGGAGGAGTGGGGCGGGGCACAATGAGCAGTTCTTC
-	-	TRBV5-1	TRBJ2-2	CASRRSGKPGELFF	TGCGCCAGTAGGCGAAGCGGTAAACCCGGGGAGCTGTTTTTT
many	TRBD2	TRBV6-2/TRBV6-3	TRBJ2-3	CASSYTAGVSTDTQYF	TGTGCCAGCAGTTACACGGCGGGAGTTAGCACAGATACGCAGTATTTT
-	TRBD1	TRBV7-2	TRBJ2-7	CASRQQGAYNEQYF	TGTGCCAGCAGGCAACAGGGGGCGTACAACGAGCAGTACTTC
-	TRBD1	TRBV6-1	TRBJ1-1	CASRLGGGLLCTEAFF	TGTGCCAGCAGACTAGGAGGGGGCCTGTTGTGCACTGAAGCTTTCTTT